This T cell receptor beta chain was identified during a study of blood T cell repertoires in COVID-19. Overall study context: Donors in the United States, Italy and Spain gave samples during acute or convalescent COVID-19. T cells, B-cell-depleted T cells, or PBMCs provided the cDNA or gDNA that served as material.

Per the study methods: From reference gene primer amplification, estimates of nucleated cell counts were derived. Only in-frame clones appear in the TCRdb table, and some are missing; sequencing was by immunoSEQ multiplex PCR. Clone size and V and J calls were adopted from that table, with D and trimming inferred from the DNA. There are approximately 76,000 clones in the sample; about four fifths occur only once, and approximately 37% lies in the top ten. The germline V gene encodes CDR1 SGHDT and CDR2 YYEEEE. This CDR3 contains 14 residues. V gave up 0 bases and J gave up 1 base, with 5 bases separating them.

This sequence joins TRBV5-6 and TRBJ1-3; D remains ambiguous. The clonotype originates from an elderly man with active or convalescent COVID-19. The sample comprised peripheral blood. The CDR3 DNA reads TGTGCCAGCAGCTTGGGTGTATCTGGAAACACCATATATTTT. It is translated as CASSLGVSGNTIYF.